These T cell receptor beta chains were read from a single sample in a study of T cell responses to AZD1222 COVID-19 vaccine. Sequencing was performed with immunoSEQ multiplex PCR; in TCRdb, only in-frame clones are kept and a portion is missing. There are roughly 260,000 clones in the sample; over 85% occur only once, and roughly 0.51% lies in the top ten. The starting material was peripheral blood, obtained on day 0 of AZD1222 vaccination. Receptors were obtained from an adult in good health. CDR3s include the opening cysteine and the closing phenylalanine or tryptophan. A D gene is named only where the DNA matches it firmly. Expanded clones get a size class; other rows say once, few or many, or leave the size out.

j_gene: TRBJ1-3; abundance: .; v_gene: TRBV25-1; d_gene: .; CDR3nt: TGTGCCAGCAGCGACAGTTCCTCTGGAAACACCATATATTTT; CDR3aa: CASSDSSSGNTIYF
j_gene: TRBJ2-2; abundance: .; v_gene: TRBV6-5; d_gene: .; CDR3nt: TGTGCCAGCAGTTACGGAGGGGTAGGGACCGGGGAGCTGTTTTTT; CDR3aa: CASSYGGVGTGELFF
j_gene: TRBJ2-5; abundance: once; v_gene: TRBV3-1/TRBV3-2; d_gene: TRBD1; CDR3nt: TGTGCCAGCAGCCAATTGACAGGGGAAGAGACCCAGTACTTC; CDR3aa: CASSQLTGEETQYF
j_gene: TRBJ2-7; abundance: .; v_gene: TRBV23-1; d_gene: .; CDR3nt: TGCGCCAGCCCTCAAGGGCCATCCTACGAGCAGTACTTC; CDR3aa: CASPQGPSYEQYF
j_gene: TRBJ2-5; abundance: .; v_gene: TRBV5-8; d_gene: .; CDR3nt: TGTGCCAGCACCCAGCGCGAAGAGACCCAGTACTTC; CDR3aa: CASTQREETQYF
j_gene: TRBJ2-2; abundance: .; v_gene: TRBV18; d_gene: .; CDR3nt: TGTGCCAGCTCACCCACAGAAGGGGTCACCGGGGAGCTGTTTTTT; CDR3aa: CASSPTEGVTGELFF
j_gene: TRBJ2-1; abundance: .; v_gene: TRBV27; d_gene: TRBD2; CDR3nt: TGTGCCAGCAGCCCCCTAGCGGGAGGTGGGAATGAGCAGTTCTTC; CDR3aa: CASSPLAGGGNEQFF
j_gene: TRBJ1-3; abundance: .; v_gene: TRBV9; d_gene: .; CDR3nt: TGTGCCAGCAGCGTAGCCGGGGACGGAAACACCATATATTTT; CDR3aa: CASSVAGDGNTIYF
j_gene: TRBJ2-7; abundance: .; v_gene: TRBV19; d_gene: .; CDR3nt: TGTGCCAGCGGGCGGGTCGGCTACGAGCAGTACTTC; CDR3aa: CASGRVGYEQYF
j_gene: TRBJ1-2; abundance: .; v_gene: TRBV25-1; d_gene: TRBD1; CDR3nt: TGTGCCAGCAGTGATCACAGGGGGCGAGGAGGCTACACCTTC; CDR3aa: CASSDHRGRGGYTF
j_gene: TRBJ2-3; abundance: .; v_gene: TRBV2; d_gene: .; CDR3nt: TGTGCCAGCAGTGAAGGGCACACAGATACGCAGTATTTT; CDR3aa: CASSEGHTDTQYF
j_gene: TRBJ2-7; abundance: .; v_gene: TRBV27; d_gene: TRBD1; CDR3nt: TGTGCCAGCAGTTTGGGACAGGGGAGCCACGAGCAGTACTTC; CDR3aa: CASSLGQGSHEQYF
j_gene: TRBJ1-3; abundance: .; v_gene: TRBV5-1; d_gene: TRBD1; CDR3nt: TGCGCCAGCAGCTTGGATCAGTCAGGGGGGAACACCATATATTTT; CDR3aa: CASSLDQSGGNTIYF
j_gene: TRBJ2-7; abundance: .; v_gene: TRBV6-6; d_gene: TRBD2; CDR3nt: TGTGCCAGCAAGATGACTAGCTATTCCCACGAGCAGTACTTC; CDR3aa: CASKMTSYSHEQYF
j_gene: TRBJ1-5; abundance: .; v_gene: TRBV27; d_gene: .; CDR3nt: TGTGCCAGCAGACCAACAGGTAGCCAGCCCCAGCATTTT; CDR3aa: CASRPTGSQPQHF
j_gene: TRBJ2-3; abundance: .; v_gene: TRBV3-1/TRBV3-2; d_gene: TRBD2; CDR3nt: TGTGCCAGCAGCCAAGATGGAGCGGGGTCGGCAGGGGATACGCAGTATTTT; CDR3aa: CASSQDGAGSAGDTQYF
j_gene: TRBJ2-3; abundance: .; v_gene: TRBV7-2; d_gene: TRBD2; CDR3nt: TGTGCCAGCACCTCAATACGCGGGGGGAGGGGTACAGATACGCAGTATTTT; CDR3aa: CASTSIRGGRGTDTQYF
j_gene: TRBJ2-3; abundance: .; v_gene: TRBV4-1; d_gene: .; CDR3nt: TGCGCCAGCAGCCCAATAGCAGGGCCCCGAGGAGATACGCAGTATTTT; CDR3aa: CASSPIAGPRGDTQYF
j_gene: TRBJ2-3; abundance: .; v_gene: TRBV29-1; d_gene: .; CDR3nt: TGCAGCGTTGGGGGACGTTTAGATACGCAGTATTTT; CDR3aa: CSVGGRLDTQYF
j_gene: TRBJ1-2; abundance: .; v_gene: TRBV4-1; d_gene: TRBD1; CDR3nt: TGCGCCAGCAGCCAAGCTGACAGGGAATCCTATGGCTACACCTTC; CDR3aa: CASSQADRESYGYTF
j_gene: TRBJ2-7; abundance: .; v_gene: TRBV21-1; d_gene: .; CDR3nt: TGTGCCAGCAGCAAGGGGGAGGGCCCCCTCTACGAGCAGTACTTC; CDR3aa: CASSKGEGPLYEQYF
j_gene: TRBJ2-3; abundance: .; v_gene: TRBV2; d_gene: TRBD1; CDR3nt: TGTGCCAGCAGCCGAACGGGACAGGAGACAGATACGCAGTATTTT; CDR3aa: CASSRTGQETDTQYF
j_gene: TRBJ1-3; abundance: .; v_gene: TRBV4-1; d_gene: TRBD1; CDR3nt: TGCGCCAGCAGCCAAGTTGTGGGACAGTGGGGAAACACCATATATTTT; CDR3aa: CASSQVVGQWGNTIYF
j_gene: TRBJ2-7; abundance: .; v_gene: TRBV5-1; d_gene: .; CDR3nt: TGCGCCAGCAGCCCGCGGACAGAGAGCTACGAGCAGTACTTC; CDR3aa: CASSPRTESYEQYF
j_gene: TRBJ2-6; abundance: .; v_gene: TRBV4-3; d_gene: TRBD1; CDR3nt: TGCGCCAGCAGCCAAGACTTCCTAAGACAGGGCTCTGGGGCCAACGTCCTGACTTTC; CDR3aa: CASSQDFLRQGSGANVLTF
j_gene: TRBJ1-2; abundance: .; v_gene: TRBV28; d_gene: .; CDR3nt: TGTGCCAGCAGTTTACCTCGAGGGGGGTTCCCCTATGGCTACACCTTC; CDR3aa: CASSLPRGGFPYGYTF
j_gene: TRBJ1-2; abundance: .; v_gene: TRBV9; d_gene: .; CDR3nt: TGTGCCAGCAGCCCCGGACTCTATGGCTACACCTTC; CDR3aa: CASSPGLYGYTF
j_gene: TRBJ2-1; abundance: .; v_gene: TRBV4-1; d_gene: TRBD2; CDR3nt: TGCGCCAGCAGCCCTTCAAACGAACTAGCGGGACTTAACAATGAGCAGTTCTTC; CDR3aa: CASSPSNELAGLNNEQFF
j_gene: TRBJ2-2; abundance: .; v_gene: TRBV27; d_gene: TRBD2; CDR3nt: TGTGCCAGCCACACTAGCGGGAGATCGGACACCGGGGAGCTGTTTTTT; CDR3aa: CASHTSGRSDTGELFF
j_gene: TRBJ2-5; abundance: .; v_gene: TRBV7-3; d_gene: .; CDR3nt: TGTGCCAGCAGCCCGACAGGACTCCAAGAGACCCAGTACTTC; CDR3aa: CASSPTGLQETQYF
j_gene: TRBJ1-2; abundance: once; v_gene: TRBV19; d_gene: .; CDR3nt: TGTGCCAGTAGTATGCGAGGGGCGGAATATGGCTACACCTTC; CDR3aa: CASSMRGAEYGYTF
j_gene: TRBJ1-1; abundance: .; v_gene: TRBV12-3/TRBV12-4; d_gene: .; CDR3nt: TGTGCCAGCAGTTTAGCCGGAGCTGAAGCTTTCTTT; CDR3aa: CASSLAGAEAFF
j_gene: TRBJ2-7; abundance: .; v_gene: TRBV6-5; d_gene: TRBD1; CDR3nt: TGTGCCAGCAGGGGACAGAACGAGCAGTACTTC; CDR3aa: CASRGQNEQYF
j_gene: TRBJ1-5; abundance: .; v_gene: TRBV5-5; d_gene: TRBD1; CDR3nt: TGTGCCAGCAGCTCGGACAGGGTCAATCAGCCCCAGCATTTT; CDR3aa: CASSSDRVNQPQHF
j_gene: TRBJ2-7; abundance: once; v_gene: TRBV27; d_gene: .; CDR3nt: TGTGCCAGCAGTTTATCGAAGGGGACCTACGAGCAGTACTTC; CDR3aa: CASSLSKGTYEQYF
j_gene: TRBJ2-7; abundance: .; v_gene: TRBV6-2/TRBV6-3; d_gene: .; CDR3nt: TGTGCCAGCAGTTACGGGGTAGGGGCCGTCATCTACGAGCAGTACTTC; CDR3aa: CASSYGVGAVIYEQYF
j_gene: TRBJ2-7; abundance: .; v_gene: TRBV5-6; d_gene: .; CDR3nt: TGTGCCAGCGGGGGGACGGCGAGCTCCTACGAGCAGTACTTC; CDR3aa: CASGGTASSYEQYF
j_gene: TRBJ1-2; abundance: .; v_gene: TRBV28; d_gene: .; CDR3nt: TGTGCCAGCAGTTTACCCCTGGGGGGAGGCTATGGCTACACCTTC; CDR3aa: CASSLPLGGGYGYTF
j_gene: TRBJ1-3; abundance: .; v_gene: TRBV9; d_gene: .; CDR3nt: TGTGCCAGCAGCGCCGGGGCAGGCCCTGGAAACACCATATATTTT; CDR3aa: CASSAGAGPGNTIYF
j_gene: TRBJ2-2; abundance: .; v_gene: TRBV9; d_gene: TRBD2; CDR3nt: TGTGCCAGCAGCAAAGGTACTAGCGGGAGACGTATTGGCGGGGAGCTGTTTTTT; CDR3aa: CASSKGTSGRRIGGELFF
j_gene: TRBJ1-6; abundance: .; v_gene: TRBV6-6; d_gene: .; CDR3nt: TGTGCCAGCAGCCCGTATAGCTCCTATAATTCACCCCTCCACTTT; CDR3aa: CASSPYSSYNSPLHF
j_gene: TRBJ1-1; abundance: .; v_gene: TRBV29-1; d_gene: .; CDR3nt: TGCAGCGTTGAGGAGAGTAACACTGAAGCTTTCTTT; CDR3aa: CSVEESNTEAFF
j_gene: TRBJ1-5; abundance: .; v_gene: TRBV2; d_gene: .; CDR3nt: TGTGCCAGCAGGAATCATAGCAATCAGCCCCAGCATTTT; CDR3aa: CASRNHSNQPQHF
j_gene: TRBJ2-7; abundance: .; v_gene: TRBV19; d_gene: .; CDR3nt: TGTGCCAGTAGTATTGACGGCAGGGACGAGCAGTACTTC; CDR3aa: CASSIDGRDEQYF